The sequence of this T cell receptor beta chain was determined in a study of blood T cell repertoires in COVID-19. Overall study context: The United States, Italy and Spain supplied acute and convalescent COVID-19 samples.

In the authors' methods: The authors estimated nucleated cell counts from reference gene primer amplification. TCRdb keeps only in-frame clones here, not all; method: immunoSEQ multiplex PCR. The DNA gave D and trimming, while V, J and clone size come from that table. The table lists about 100,000 clones, 75% to 90% of them singletons. The source material was peripheral blood. This TCR was recovered from an elderly man with active or convalescent COVID-19.

This chain's CDR3 is CASSQDFVSLTGGEKLFF. For the CDR3, the DNA is TGCGCCAGCAGCCAAGATTTCGTTAGTTTGACTGGAGGTGAAAAACTGTTTTTT. V gene TRBV4-3 combines with J gene TRBJ1-4; D unresolved. In germline, CDR1 is LGHNA, CDR2 YSLEER. Trimming took off 0 bases at V and 7 bases at J, with 21 bases between the two ends. The CDR3 extends over 18 amino acids.